These 23 T cell receptor beta chains came from one sample sequenced in a study of shared clonotypes between healthy human individuals (TCRdb year 2020). Preparation of the library involved the immunoSEQ multiplex PCR assay. The table was pulled from immuneACCESS by TCRdb, which kept in-frame rearrangements only. Such tables lose some clones; where checked, under half of the loss comes from unresolved V genes, and the rest has no known cause. This sample lists some 1.4 million clones; around 97% were detected once. The ten largest clones add up to about 1.2% of the sample. The specimen sequenced was naive CD4+ T cells sorted from blood. This specimen's cell subset or site label, per the study, means: CD45RA+ positively selected. The receptors originated from a man between 25 and 39 years old in good health.

The CDR3 DNA reads as TGTGCCAGCTCAGAGCAGGGGGGTACCTACAATGAGCAGTTCTTC. It translates to CASSEQGGTYNEQFF. The chain employs TRBV18 and TRBJ2-1; maybe TRBD1 (7 bases). This CDR3 has 15 residues. The germline gives CDR1 KGHSH, CDR2 LQKENI. V lost 5 bases to trimming and J lost 2 bases, with 13 bases between them.

V usage is TRBV27 and J usage is TRBJ2-7; 9 nucleotides agree with TRBD2. V dropped 6 bases and J dropped 3; count of bases not matched to a gene: 9. This CDR3 spans 15 amino acids. The V gene's germline CDR1 is MNHEY and CDR2 SMNVEV (reference sequence). The chain's CDR3 is CASRRGLATYYEQYF. The CDR3 DNA reads TGTGCCAGCAGAAGGGGACTAGCTACTTACTACGAGCAGTACTTC.

J is TRBJ2-5 and V is TRBV19; D is undetermined. This CDR3 contains 13 residues. The V end lost 3 bases, the J end lost 2 bases, and 7 bases lay between the germline ends. CDR1 is LNHDA, CDR2 SQIVND, per germline (reference sequence). This CDR3 is CASSMRQQETQYF. Written as DNA, the CDR3 is TGTGCCAGTAGTATGAGGCAGCAAGAGACCCAGTACTTC.

The rearrangement uses TRBV7-8 and TRBJ2-7; D tentatively fits TRBD1 or TRBD2 (8 bases each). Germline V CDR1 and CDR2: SGHVS, FQNEAQ. V was pared by 3 bases and J by 3 bases, with 24 bases between. The CDR3 has 18 amino acids. CDR3 residues: CASSFYSGTGLIGYEQYF. For the CDR3, the DNA is TGTGCCAGCAGCTTTTATAGCGGGACAGGTCTCATTGGCTACGAGCAGTACTTC.

This chain links TRBV11-2 with TRBJ1-4, with D maybe TRBD1 (6 bases). Trimming stripped 5 bases from V and 7 bases from J, with 14 bases between. In germline, CDR1 is SGHAT, CDR2 FQNNGV. CDR3 size: 14 residues. The CDR3, as DNA: TGTGCCAGCAGCGTACAGGGTAACGCTGAAAAACTGTTTTTT. Translated, it gives CASSVQGNAEKLFF.

The chain is built from TRBV28 and TRBJ1-5; no definite D call. The CDR3 is 14 residues long. The germline V gene encodes CDR1 MDHEN and CDR2 SYDVKM. Trimming cost V 7 bases and J 6 bases, with 16 bases left between them. Here the CDR3 reads CASILGFYGQPQHF. The CDR3 DNA reads as TGTGCCAGCATCTTGGGGTTTTACGGTCAGCCCCAGCATTTT.

This rearrangement joins TRBV5-4 to TRBJ1-2, with a weak D call TRBD1 (5 bases). The CDR3 sequence is 13 residues long. CDR1 SGHNT and CDR2 YYREEE come from the germline V gene (reference sequence). V dropped 0 bases and J dropped 6 bases, with 9 bases sitting between them. In DNA form, the CDR3 reads TGTGCCAGCAGCTTGGCCCCAGGGAATGGCTACACCTTC. This encodes CASSLAPGNGYTF.

The CDR3 spells CASSHNRDNPIYEQYF. CDR3 DNA sequence: TGCGCCAGCAGCCACAACCGGGACAATCCAATCTACGAGCAGTACTTC. This sequence joins TRBV5-1 and TRBJ2-7; weak D call: TRBD1 (6 bases). The V gene lost 4 bases and the J gene lost 3 bases, with 20 bases spanning the gap. This CDR3 is 16 amino acids long. Per germline, CDR1 SGHRS and CDR2 YFSETQ.

This clone has only one observation. This chain uses TRBV9 with TRBJ1-1; D gene ambiguous. The V end lost 4 bases, the J end lost 2 bases, and 15 bases lay between the germline ends. CDR3 length: 15 amino acids. Germline values: CDR1 SGDLS, CDR2 YYNGEE. This chain's CDR3 is CASSPPLGSNTEAFF. The CDR3 DNA is TGTGCCAGCAGCCCCCCGCTCGGGAGTAACACTGAAGCTTTCTTT.

This rearrangement joins TRBV13 to TRBJ1-3, with D possibly being TRBD1 (6 bases). CDR1 PRHDT and CDR2 FYEKMQ come from the germline V gene (reference sequence). There are 17 residues in the CDR3. Deletions cut 1 base from V and 0 bases from J, with 13 bases between. The CDR3 protein is CASSLEAGTHSGNTIYF. CDR3 DNA sequence: TGTGCCAGCAGCTTAGAGGCTGGGACACACTCTGGAAACACCATATATTTT.

The chain has TRBV5-1 and TRBJ2-6; D perhaps matches TRBD2 (5 bases). The length of the CDR3 is 17 residues. The V gene's germline CDR1 is SGHRS and CDR2 YFSETQ. The V and J ends lost 4 bases and 0 bases respectively, with 14 bases between them. CDR3 sequence: CASSNGGVPSGANVLTF. The CDR3 coding sequence is TGCGCCAGCAGCAACGGAGGAGTTCCCTCTGGGGCCAACGTCCTGACTTTC.

In this sample, this clone turned up a few times. V is TRBV7-8 and J is TRBJ1-5, with D possibly matching TRBD1 (5 bases). Germline-derived CDR1 and CDR2 are SGHVS and FQNEAQ. Trimming cost V 4 bases and J 9 bases, with 25 bases left between them. The CDR3 contains 17 residues. This CDR3 reads CASSSRREPNGGGPQHF. CDR3 DNA: TGTGCCAGCAGCTCCCGTCGTGAGCCCAATGGGGGTGGGCCCCAGCATTTT.

The CDR3 sequence: CASSPPGRLETQYF. In DNA, the CDR3 is TGTGCCAGCAGTCCTCCGGGACGATTAGAGACCCAGTACTTC. J is TRBJ2-5 and V is TRBV6-5; the D call may be TRBD1 or TRBD2 (5 bases each). The CDR3 loop spans 14 amino acids. V lost 5 bases and J lost 4, with 14 bases in between. The germline gives CDR1 MNHEY, CDR2 SVGAGI.

V usage is TRBV19 and J usage is TRBJ1-5; unclear D gene. Per the germline V gene, CDR1 is LNHDA and CDR2 is SQIVND (reference sequence). Trimming shortened V by 3 bases and J by 1 base, and 7 bases separated the two germline ends. The CDR3 contains 14 residues. The CDR3 here is CASSIRYSNQPQHF. The CDR3 nucleotides read TGTGCCAGTAGTATTAGATACAGCAATCAGCCCCAGCATTTT.

The V gene is TRBV25-1, the J gene TRBJ2-3; 9 nucleotides line up with TRBD2. Trimming at V came to 8 bases and at J to 5 bases, leaving 14 bases not matched to a gene. CDR1 and CDR2 (germline): MGHDK, SYGVNS. CDR3 length: 16 amino acids. The CDR3 loop reads CASGEVLAGSVDTQYF. CDR3 DNA: TGTGCCAGCGGAGAGGTCCTAGCGGGAAGTGTAGATACGCAGTATTTT.

This clone was recorded once. The chain has TRBV6-6 and TRBJ2-7; possibly TRBD2 for D (5 bases). From germline, CDR1 is MNHNY and CDR2 SVGAGI (reference sequence). V was clipped by 4 bases and J by 2 bases, with 15 bases between them. The CDR3 has 15 residues. The CDR3 DNA reads TGTGCCAGCAGTTCCGGACTGAGGAGAACCTACGAGCAGTACTTC. This translates into CASSSGLRRTYEQYF.

This chain uses TRBV5-1 with TRBJ2-7, with 12 bases matching TRBD2. The junction had 3 bases not matched to a gene; V was cut back by 4 bases and J by 4 bases. CDR1 is SGHRS and CDR2 is YFSETQ in the germline V gene. This CDR3 has 14 amino acids. Written as DNA, the CDR3 is TGCGCCAGCAGCCCCCTAGCGGGAGGGTACGAGCAGTACTTC. Protein: CASSPLAGGYEQYF.

The CDR3 DNA follows: TGTGCCAGCAGCTCCGTAACAGGGGCGCCTAACAATGAGCAGTTCTTC. This sequence encodes CASSSVTGAPNNEQFF. The V and J genes are TRBV7-9 and TRBJ2-1; TRBD1 matches at 7 bases. This CDR3 is built from 16 residues. The ends lost 4 bases at V and 5 bases at J; junction bases unmatched: 11. Germline lookup yields CDR1 SEHNR and CDR2 FQNEAQ (reference sequence).

The V gene is TRBV4-3, the J gene TRBJ2-1, with a possible D match to TRBD2 (7 bases). This CDR3 has 18 residues. The V gene's germline CDR1 is LGHNA and CDR2 YSLEER. V gave up 0 bases and J gave up 1 base, with 16 bases separating them. CDR3 residues: CASSQEKSGRGSYNEQFF. The CDR3 nucleotides read TGCGCCAGCAGCCAAGAAAAATCGGGGAGGGGGTCCTACAATGAGCAGTTCTTC.

As regards this clone: Other DNA sequences in this specimen translate into the identical CDR3. This chain links TRBV30 with TRBJ1-3, with D perhaps TRBD1 (5 bases). The V end lost 0 bases, the J end lost 2 bases, and 8 bases lay between the germline ends. Germline CDR1 reads GTSNPN; CDR2 reads SVGIG (reference sequence). The CDR3 runs to 14 residues. The CDR3 DNA reads as TGTGCCTGGAGTGTCGGAGGGGCTGGAAACACCATATATTTT. Translation: CAWSVGGAGNTIYF.

The chain links TRBV11-3 to TRBJ1-1; tentative D call: TRBD1 (6 bases). CDR1 and CDR2 from the germline V gene are SGHNT and YENEEA. CDR3 size: 14 residues. V lost 5 bases and J 4 bases, leaving 14 bases between the germline ends. The chain's CDR3 is CASSPSGATTEAFF. The CDR3 nucleotides are TGTGCCAGCAGCCCATCAGGGGCGACCACTGAAGCTTTCTTT. The entire variable domain, with the rest obtained from reference TRBV11-3 and TRBJ1-1, is as follows: EAGVVQSPRYKIIEKKQPVAFWCNPISGHNTLYWYLQNLGQGPELLIRYENEEAVDDSQLPKDRFSAERLKGVDSTLKIQPAELGDSAVYLCASSPSGATTEAFFGQGTRLTVV.

The chain carries TRBV18 and TRBJ2-1; no clear D. This CDR3 region has 14 residues. V was pared by 2 bases and J by 2 bases, with 7 bases between. Germline values: CDR1 KGHSH, CDR2 LQKENI. The chain's CDR3 is CASSPETTYNEQFF. The CDR3 nucleotides are TGTGCCAGCTCACCAGAAACCACCTACAATGAGCAGTTCTTC.

Only one count was recorded for this clone. The chain recombines TRBV6-1 with TRBJ2-1; D possibly corresponds to TRBD1 (5 bases). The germline gives CDR1 MNHNS, CDR2 SASEGT. The CDR3 spans 16 residues. Trimming shortened V by 5 bases and J by 7 bases, and 21 bases separated the two germline ends. CDR3: CASSQGSRFGQNEQFF. In DNA, the CDR3 is TGTGCCAGCAGTCAAGGCTCCCGATTCGGACAAAATGAGCAGTTCTTC.